What follows are 8 T cell receptor gamma chains derived from one specimen sequenced in a study of human gamma delta and Vdelta1 T cells. Their antigens are not known. TCRdb reanalysed the PCR reads via CATT. The sample holds some 8,500 gamma-chain clones, around 45% seen once. The material sequenced was Vdelta1 gamma-delta T cells from blood grown in culture (DOT cells). These receptors originate from a human donor in good health.

V gene TRGV2 combines with J gene TRGJP1. Germline V gene sequence: CDR1 EGSNGY, CDR2 YDSYNSKV. This CDR3 spans 15 amino acids. After removal of 0 bases from V and 4 bases from J, the junction contained 5 bases not matched to a gene. CDR3 residues: CATWDGRGTGWFKIF. The CDR3 nucleotides read TGTGCCACCTGGGACGGGCGGGGCACTGGTTGGTTCAAGATATTT.

The chain links TRGV2 to TRGJ1 or TRGJ2. This CDR3 has 13 residues. Unmatched junction bases numbered 4, after V lost 3 bases and J lost 2 bases. Germline CDR1 and CDR2: EGSNGY and YDSYNSKV. For the CDR3, the DNA is TGTGCCACCTGGGACAGCCATTATTATAAGAAACTCTTT. Residues: CATWDSHYYKKLF.

V and J are TRGV3 and TRGJ1 or TRGJ2. The CDR3 extends over 12 amino acids. V shed 3 bases and J 12 bases; nucleotides not matched to a gene: 11. Germline CDR1 VTNTFY, CDR2 YDVSTARD (reference sequence). The CDR3 DNA is TGTGCCACCTGGGACTCGGGTATAGGGAAACTCTTT. It is translated as CATWDSGIGKLF.

This clone was seen more than once but under ten times. J is TRGJ1 or TRGJ2 and V is TRGV4. The V gene's germline CDR1 is EGSTGY and CDR2 YDSYTSSV. The CDR3 loop spans 15 amino acids. V shed 5 bases and J 5 bases; nucleotides not matched to a gene: 15. The CDR3 spells CATWASHQGNYKKLF. CDR3 DNA sequence: TGTGCCACCTGGGCATCCCACCAGGGTAATTATAAGAAACTCTTT.

V gene TRGV5 combines with J gene TRGJ1 or TRGJ2. Trimming at V came to 4 bases and at J to 7 bases, leaving 7 bases not matched to a gene. The length of the CDR3 is 12 residues. The germline CDR1 and CDR2 sequences are VINAFY and YDVSNSKD. In nucleotides, the CDR3 is TGTGCCACCTGGGATGTACGGTATAAGAAACTCTTT. Protein sequence: CATWDVRYKKLF.

This rearrangement joins TRGV3 to TRGJ1 or TRGJ2. With 3 bases clipped from V and 3 bases from J, the junction kept 11 bases outside the gene matches. This CDR3 has 15 residues. Germline V gene sequence: CDR1 VTNTFY, CDR2 YDVSTARD (reference sequence). The CDR3 loop reads CATWDPSPIYYKKLF. CDR3 DNA: TGTGCCACCTGGGACCCCAGTCCAATTTATTATAAGAAACTCTTT.

The chain recombines TRGV4 with TRGJ1 or TRGJ2. V was clipped by 0 bases and J by 11 bases; unmatched bases: 4. Germline CDR1 reads EGSTGY; CDR2 reads YDSYTSSV. CDR3 length: 11 amino acids. CDR3 sequence: CATWDGLQKLF. The CDR3 DNA is TGTGCCACCTGGGATGGGCTTCAGAAACTCTTT.

Notes on this clone: Other nucleotide sequences from this sample produce the same CDR3. This chain links TRGV8 with TRGJ1 or TRGJ2. The germline V gene has CDR1 VENAVY and CDR2 YDSYNSRV. CDR3 length equals 13 residues. Unmatched junction bases numbered 4, after V lost 3 bases and J lost 2 bases. CDR3 in DNA: TGTGCCACCTGGGATCGATATTATTATAAGAAACTCTTT. This codes for CATWDRYYYKKLF.